This TCR beta chain appears in the sequencing data of a study of T cells in Graves' hyperthyroidism and ophthalmopathy. Study-level results: Most expanded thyroid clonotypes above 0.001 recurred in blood.

Using RNA transcripts as the source, TCR beta CDR3 regions were amplified. During a first-round RT-PCR of the TCR CDR3, the HTBI primer set was used. TCRdb re-derived calls from the multiplex PCR reads in MiXCR, one entry per CDR3 protein. The data show around 690,000 distinct CDR3 sequences, around a sixth seen once. The length of the CDR3 is 13 residues. With 3 bases removed from V and 2 bases from J, the gap between germline ends came to 8 bases. Germline CDR1 MDHEN, CDR2 SYDVKM. This clonotype was recorded many times. Its matching antigen is unknown. Stable disease denoted Graves' hyperthyroidism without ophthalmopathy progression within 18 months.

This TCR was recovered from a man in his fifties or sixties with Graves' hyperthyroidism. Sequenced material: blood. The chain links TRBV28 to TRBJ2-7; unclear D gene. The CDR3 is CASSFGSAYEQYF. The CDR3 DNA reads TGTGCCAGCAGTTTCGGCAGTGCCTACGAGCAGTACTTC. The whole variable domain, remainder taken from reference TRBV28 and TRBJ2-7, is DVKVTQSSRYLVKRTGEKVFLECVQDMDHENMFWYRQDPGLGLRLIYFSYDVKMKEKGDIPEGYSVSREKKERFSLILESASTNQTSMYLCASSFGSAYEQYFGPGTRLTVT.